This T cell receptor beta chain emerged from a study of shared clonotypes between healthy human individuals. CDR3 length: 14 residues. Germline lookup yields CDR1 SGHTA and CDR2 FQGTGA. V gave up 2 bases and J gave up 3 bases; unmatched junction bases: 2. Points on this clone: Other DNA sequences in the sample encode the same CDR3.

Repertoires were generated with immunoSEQ multiplex PCR, while TCRdb's copy carries only in-frame clones and drops some. This sample has 1.6 million or so clones, with approximately 98.5% found just once. The clonotype originates from a man aged 25 to 45 in good health. This rearrangement joins TRBV7-3 to TRBJ2-3; 7 bases fit TRBD2. Sequencing was carried out using naive CD4+ T cells sorted from blood. Subset denoted: CD45RA+ positively selected. The CDR3 reads CASSLAGVTDTQYF. The CDR3 DNA sequence: TGTGCCAGCAGCTTAGCGGGAGTGACAGATACGCAGTATTTT. The whole variable domain, filled in from reference TRBV7-3 and TRBJ2-3, reads GAGVSQTPSNKVTEKGKYVELRCDPISGHTALYWYRQSLGQGPEFLIYFQGTGAADDSGLPNDRFFAVRPEGSVSTLKIQRTERGDSAVYLCASSLAGVTDTQYFGPGTRLTVL.